The sample holds a few counts of the clone carrying this TCR beta chain. This sample was included in a study of blood T cell repertoires in COVID-19. TCRdb's copy holds only in-frame clones and misses some; the assay was immunoSEQ multiplex PCR. Here the sample spans about 200,000 clones, 83% being singletons. This CDR3 is built from 15 residues. CDR1 is SGHNT and CDR2 is YYREEE in the germline V gene (reference sequence). V lost 5 bases to trimming and J lost 0 bases; unmatched junction nucleotides: 4. The chain links TRBV5-4 to TRBJ2-3, with 9 bases aligning to TRBD2. The source material was peripheral blood. This receptor was identified in a woman in her 40s with active or convalescent COVID-19. In nucleotides, the CDR3 is TGTGCCAGCAGTCCGCGGGAGGGTAGCACAGATACGCAGTATTTT. Its translation is CASSPREGSTDTQYF. The full variable domain, completed using reference TRBV5-4 and TRBJ2-3, is ETGVTQSPTHLIKTRGQQVTLRCSSQSGHNTVSWYQQALGQGPQFIFQYYREEENGRGNFPPRFSGLQFPNYSSELNVNALELDDSALYLCASSPREGSTDTQYFGPGTRLTVL.